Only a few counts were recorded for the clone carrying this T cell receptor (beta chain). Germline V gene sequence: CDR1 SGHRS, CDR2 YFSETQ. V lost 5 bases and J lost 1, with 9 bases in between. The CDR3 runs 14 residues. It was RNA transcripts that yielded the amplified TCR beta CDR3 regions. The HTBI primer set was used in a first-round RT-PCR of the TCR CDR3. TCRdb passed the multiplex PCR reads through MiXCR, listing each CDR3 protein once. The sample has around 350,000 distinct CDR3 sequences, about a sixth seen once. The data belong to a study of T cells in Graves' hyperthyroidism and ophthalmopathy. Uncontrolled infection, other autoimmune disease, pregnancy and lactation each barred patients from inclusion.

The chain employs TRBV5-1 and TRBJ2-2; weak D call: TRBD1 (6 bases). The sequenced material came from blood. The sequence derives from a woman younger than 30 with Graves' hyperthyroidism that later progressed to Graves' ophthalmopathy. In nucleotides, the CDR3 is TGCGCCAGCAGGTTACAGGGGAACACCGGGGAGCTGTTTTTT. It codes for CASRLQGNTGELFF. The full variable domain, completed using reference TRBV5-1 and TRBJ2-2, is KAGVTQTPRYLIKTRGQQVTLSCSPISGHRSVSWYQQTPGQGLQFLFEYFSETQRNKGNFPGRFSGRQFSNSRSEMNVSTLELGDSALYLCASRLQGNTGELFFGEGSRLTVL.